This T cell receptor (beta chain) was recorded in a study of shared clonotypes between healthy human individuals. Per germline, CDR1 SNHLY and CDR2 FYNNEI. V was clipped by 7 bases and J by 1 base; unmatched bases: 3. This CDR3 has 14 residues. The protocol was immunoSEQ multiplex PCR, while the TCRdb copy is restricted to in-frame clones and leaves out a portion. The data contain 2 million to 2.5 million clones, 85% to 95% of them singletons. Sequencing input: naive CD4+ T cells from PBMCs. Subset meaning: CD45RA+ positively selected. The V and J genes are TRBV2 and TRBJ2-2; TRBD2 matches 7 bases. This sequence originates from a man between 18 and 35 years old in good health. Some clones in this sample may be carry-over from other donors' samples. Here the CDR3 reads CASKGRENTGELFF. DNA of the CDR3: TGTGCCAGCAAAGGGAGGGAGAACACCGGGGAGCTGTTTTTT.